The source of this T cell receptor beta chain is a study of blood T cells in healthy people across ages. Study-level points and caveats: A roughly linear age-dependent decrease characterized TCR beta diversity per million T cells. Long-lived and aged donors differed, with more naive CD4+ cells and higher diversity in the long-lived.

Staff drew 9 to 10 milliliters of peripheral blood from each donor. Germline V gene data show CDR1 as SGHVS and CDR2 as FQNEAQ. V was shortened by 4 bases and J by 6 bases, with 17 bases between the two germline ends. This CDR3 region has 15 residues. Concerning this clonotype itself: Its target is not known.

Combining a sample-barcoded 5' primer with a J-beta primer mix, a second PCR ran for roughly 7 to 12 cycles. Each sample provided no less than 3 million CDR3-containing paired-end reads. MiXCR was run by TCRdb on the 5' RACE reads, yielding one entry per CDR3 protein. The sample consists of roughly 830,000 distinct CDR3 sequences, about 59% of them appearing once. The TCR was taken from a man under 40 in good health. The chain employs TRBV7-8 and TRBJ2-3; D is unresolved. The specimen sequenced was blood. DNA of the CDR3: TGTGCCAGCAGCTCATCCGGGCCTCCAGAGGATACGCAGTATTTT. This gives the protein CASSSSGPPEDTQYF.